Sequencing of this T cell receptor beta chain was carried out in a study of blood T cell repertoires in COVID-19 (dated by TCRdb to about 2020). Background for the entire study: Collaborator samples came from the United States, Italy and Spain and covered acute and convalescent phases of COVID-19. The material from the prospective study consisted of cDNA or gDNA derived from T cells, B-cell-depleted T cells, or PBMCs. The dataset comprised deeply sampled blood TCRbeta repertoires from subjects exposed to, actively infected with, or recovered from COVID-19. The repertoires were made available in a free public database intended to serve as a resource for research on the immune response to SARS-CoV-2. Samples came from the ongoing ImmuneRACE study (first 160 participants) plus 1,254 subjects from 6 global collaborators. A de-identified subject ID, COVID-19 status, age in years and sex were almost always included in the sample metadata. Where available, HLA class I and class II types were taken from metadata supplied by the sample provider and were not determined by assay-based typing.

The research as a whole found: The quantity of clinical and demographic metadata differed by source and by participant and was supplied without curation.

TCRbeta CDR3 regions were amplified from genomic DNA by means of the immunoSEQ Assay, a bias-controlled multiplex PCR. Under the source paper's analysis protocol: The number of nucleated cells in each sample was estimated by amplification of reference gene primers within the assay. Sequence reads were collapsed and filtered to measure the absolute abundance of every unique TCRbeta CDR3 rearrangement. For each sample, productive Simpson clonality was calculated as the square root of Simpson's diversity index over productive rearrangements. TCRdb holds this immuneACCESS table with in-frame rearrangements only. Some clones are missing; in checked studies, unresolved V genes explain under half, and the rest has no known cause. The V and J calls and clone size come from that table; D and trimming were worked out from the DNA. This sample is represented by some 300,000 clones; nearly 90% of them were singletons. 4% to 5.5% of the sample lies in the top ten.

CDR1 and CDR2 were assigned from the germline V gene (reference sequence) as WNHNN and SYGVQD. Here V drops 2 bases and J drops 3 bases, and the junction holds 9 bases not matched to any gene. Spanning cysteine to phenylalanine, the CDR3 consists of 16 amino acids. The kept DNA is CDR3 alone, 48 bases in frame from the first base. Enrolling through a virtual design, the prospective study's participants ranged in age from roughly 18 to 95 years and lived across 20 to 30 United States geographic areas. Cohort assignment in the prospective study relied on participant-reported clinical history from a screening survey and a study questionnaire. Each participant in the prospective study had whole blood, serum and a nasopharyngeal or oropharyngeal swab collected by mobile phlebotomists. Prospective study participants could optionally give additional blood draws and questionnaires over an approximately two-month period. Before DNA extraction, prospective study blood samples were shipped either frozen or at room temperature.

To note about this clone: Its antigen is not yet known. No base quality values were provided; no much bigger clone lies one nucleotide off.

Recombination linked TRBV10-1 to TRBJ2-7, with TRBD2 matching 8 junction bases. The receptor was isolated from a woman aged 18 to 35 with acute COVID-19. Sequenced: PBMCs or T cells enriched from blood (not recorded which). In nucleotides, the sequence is TGCGCCAGCAGTGAGATTAAGCGGGAGCTATACTACGAGCAGTACTTC. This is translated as CASSEIKRELYYEQYF.